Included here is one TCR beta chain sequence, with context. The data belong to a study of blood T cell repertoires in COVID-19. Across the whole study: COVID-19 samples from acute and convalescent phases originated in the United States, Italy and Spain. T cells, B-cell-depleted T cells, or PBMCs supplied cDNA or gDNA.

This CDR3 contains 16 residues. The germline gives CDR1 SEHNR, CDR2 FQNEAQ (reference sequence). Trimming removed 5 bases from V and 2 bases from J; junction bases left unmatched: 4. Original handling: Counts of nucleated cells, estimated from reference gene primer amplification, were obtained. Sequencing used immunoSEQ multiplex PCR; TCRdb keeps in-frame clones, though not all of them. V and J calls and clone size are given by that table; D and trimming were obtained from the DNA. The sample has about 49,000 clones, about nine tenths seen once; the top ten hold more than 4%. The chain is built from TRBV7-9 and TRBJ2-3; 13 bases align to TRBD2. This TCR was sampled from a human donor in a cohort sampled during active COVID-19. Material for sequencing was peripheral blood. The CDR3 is CASSTGTSGNTDTQYF. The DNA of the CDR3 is TGTGCCAGCAGCACCGGGACTAGCGGGAACACAGATACGCAGTATTTT.